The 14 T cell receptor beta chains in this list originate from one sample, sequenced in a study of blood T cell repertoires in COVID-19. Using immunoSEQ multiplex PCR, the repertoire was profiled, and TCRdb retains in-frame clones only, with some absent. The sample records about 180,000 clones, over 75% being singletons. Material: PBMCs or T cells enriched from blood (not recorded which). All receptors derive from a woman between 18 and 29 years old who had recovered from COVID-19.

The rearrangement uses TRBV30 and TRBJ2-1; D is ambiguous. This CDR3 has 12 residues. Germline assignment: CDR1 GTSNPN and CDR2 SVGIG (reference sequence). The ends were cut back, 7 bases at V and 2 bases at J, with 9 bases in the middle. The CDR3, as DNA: TGTGCCTTTGAACCTACCTACAATGAGCAGTTCTTC. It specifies CAFEPTYNEQFF.

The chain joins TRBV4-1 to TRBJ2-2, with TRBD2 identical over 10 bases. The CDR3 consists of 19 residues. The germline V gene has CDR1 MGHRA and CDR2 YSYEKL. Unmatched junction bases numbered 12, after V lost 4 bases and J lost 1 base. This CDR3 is CASSRIIIAGGLNTGELFF. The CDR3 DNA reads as TGCGCCAGCAGCCGCATTATTATAGCGGGGGGCTTGAACACCGGGGAGCTGTTTTTT.

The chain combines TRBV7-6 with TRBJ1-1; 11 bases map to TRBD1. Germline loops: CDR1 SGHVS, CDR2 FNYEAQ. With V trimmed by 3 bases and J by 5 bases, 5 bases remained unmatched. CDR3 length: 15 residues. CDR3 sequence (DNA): TGTGCCAGCAGCTTTCTGGACAGGGGGCGTACTGAAGCTTTCTTT. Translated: CASSFLDRGRTEAFF. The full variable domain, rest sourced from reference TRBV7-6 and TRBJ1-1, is GAGVSQSPRYKVTKRGQDVALRCDPISGHVSLYWYRQALGQGPEFLTYFNYEAQQDKSGLPNDRFSAERPEGSISTLTIQRTEQRDSAMYRCASSFLDRGRTEAFFGQGTRLTVV.

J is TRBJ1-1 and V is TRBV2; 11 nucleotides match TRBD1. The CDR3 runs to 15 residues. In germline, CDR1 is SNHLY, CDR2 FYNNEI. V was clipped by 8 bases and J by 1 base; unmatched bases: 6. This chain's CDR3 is CASRTGGFGNTEAFF. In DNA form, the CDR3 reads TGTGCCAGCCGGACAGGGGGCTTCGGGAACACTGAAGCTTTCTTT.

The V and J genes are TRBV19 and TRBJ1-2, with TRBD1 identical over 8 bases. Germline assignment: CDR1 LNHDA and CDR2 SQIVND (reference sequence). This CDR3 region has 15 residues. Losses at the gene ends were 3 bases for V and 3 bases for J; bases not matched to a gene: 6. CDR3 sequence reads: CASSITTGADYGYTF. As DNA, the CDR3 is TGTGCCAGTAGTATCACGACAGGGGCGGACTATGGCTACACCTTC.

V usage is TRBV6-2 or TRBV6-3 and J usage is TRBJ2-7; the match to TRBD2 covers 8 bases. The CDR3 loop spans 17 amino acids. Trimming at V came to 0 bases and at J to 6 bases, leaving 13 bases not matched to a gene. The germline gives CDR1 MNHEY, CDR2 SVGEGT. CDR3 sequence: CASSYSSASGYKFEQYF. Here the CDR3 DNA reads TGTGCCAGCAGTTACTCTAGCGCTAGCGGGTATAAGTTCGAGCAGTACTTC.

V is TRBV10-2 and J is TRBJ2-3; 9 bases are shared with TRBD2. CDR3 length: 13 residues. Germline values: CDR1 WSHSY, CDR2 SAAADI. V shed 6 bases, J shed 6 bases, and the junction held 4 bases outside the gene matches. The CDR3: CASSIAGVDTQYF. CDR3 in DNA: TGCGCCAGCAGCATAGCGGGGGTTGATACGCAGTATTTT.

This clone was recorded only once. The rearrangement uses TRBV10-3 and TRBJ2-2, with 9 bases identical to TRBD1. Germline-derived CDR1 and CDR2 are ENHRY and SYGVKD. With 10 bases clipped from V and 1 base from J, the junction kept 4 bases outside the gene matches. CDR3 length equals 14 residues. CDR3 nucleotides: TGTGCCACCCAGGGACAGGGGAACACCGGGGAGCTGTTTTTT. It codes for CATQGQGNTGELFF.

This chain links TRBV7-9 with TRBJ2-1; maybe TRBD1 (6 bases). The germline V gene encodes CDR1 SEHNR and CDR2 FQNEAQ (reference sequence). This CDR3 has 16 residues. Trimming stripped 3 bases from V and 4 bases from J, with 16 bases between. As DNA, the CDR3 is TGTGCCAGCAGCTTTTCCCGGGACACGGGATACAATGAGCAGTTCTTC. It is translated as CASSFSRDTGYNEQFF. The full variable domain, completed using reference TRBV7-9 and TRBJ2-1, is DTGVSQNPRHKITKRGQNVTFRCDPISEHNRLYWYRQTLGQGPEFLTYFQNEAQLEKSRLLSDRFSAERPKGSFSTLEIQRTEQGDSAMYLCASSFSRDTGYNEQFFGPGTRLTVL.

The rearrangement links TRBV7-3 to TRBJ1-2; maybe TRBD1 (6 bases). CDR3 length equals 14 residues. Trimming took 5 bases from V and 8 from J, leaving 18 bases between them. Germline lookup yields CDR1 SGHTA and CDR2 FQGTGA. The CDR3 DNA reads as TGTGCCAGCAGCCCAGGGGCGGCGGGAGACGGCTACACCTTC. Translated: CASSPGAAGDGYTF.

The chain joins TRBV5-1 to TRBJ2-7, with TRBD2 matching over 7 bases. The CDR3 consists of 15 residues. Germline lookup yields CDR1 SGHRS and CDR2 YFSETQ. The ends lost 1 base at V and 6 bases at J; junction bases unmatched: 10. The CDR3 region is CASSLRGQGGSEQYF. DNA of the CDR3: TGCGCCAGCAGCTTGCGCGGGCAGGGAGGGTCCGAGCAGTACTTC.

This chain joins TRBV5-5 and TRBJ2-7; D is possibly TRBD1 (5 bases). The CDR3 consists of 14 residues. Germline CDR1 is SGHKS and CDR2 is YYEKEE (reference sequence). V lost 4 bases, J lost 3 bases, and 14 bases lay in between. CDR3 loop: CASSPARQYYEQYF. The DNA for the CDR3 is TGTGCCAGCAGCCCCGCCCGACAGTACTACGAGCAGTACTTC.

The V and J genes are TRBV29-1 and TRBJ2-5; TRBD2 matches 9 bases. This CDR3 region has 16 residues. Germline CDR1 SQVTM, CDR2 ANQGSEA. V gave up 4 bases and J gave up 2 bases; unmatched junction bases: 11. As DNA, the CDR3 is TGCAGCGTTGCCGGGGCTGCGGGAGGGACACAAGAGACCCAGTACTTC. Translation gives CSVAGAAGGTQETQYF.

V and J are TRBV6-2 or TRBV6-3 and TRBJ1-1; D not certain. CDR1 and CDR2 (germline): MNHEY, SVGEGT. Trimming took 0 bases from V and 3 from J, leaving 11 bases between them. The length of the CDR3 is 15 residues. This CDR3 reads CASSYSQTPHTEAFF. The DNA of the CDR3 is TGTGCCAGCAGTTACTCCCAGACACCTCACACTGAAGCTTTCTTT.